This T cell receptor beta chain came from a study of T-cell memory formation after mild COVID-19. The wider study: Largely, TCR clusters stayed within a single donor. Study-wide results and limits: A balance of CD4 and CD8 characterized clones contracting day 15 to 85, whereas later expanders leaned CD4+.

The CDR3 is 12 amino acids. Concerning this clonotype itself: Antigen specificity is unknown.

After 5'RACE with constant-segment primers, TCR alpha and TCR beta cDNA libraries carrying sample barcodes and UMIs were obtained. TCRdb re-analysed the 5' RACE reads in MiXCR, keeping a single row per CDR3 protein. Among approximately 410,000 distinct CDR3 sequences listed, less than 25% were seen once. The material sequenced was PBMCs or a T cell subset sorted from them (not recorded which). The J gene is TRBJ2-3, the V gene TRBV21-1. TRBV21-1 counts as a pseudogene. The sequence came from an adult woman who had mild COVID-19 (a few samples of this study predate the infection). Cell type and time point are not known. DNA for the CDR3: TGTGCCAGCAGCAAACACTCAGATACGCAGTATTTT. It yields the protein CASSKHSDTQYF.